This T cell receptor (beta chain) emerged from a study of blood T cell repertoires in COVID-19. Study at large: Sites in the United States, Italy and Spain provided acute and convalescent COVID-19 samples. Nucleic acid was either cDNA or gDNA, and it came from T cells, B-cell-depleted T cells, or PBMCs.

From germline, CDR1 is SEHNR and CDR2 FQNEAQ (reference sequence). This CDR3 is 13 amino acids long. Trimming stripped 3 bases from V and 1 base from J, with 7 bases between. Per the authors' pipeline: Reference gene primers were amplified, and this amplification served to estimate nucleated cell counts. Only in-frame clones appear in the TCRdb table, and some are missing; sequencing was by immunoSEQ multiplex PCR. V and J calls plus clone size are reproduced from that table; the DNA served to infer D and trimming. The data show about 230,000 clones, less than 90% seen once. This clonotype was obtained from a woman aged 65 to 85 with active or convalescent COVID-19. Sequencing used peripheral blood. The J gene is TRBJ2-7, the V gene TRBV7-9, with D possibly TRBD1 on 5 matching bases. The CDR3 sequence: CASSLDTSYEQYF. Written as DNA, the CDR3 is TGTGCCAGCAGCTTGGACACTTCCTACGAGCAGTACTTC.